This is a list of T cell receptor beta chains from one sample in a study of T-cell reconstitution after alpha-beta-depleted transplantation in children. TCRdb re-analysed the PCR reads in MiXCR, keeping a single row per CDR3 protein. The table has 780,000 or so distinct CDR3 sequences, under 20% seen once. Sequencing was performed on PBMCs, mostly from graft donor cells, taken 360 days after TCRalphabeta/CD19-depleted stem cell transplant. The receptors were gathered from a male patient younger than 18 who had a stem cell transplant for acute lymphoblastic leukemia, so the T cells may come from the graft donor. Both conserved end residues are part of each CDR3. A D gene is named only where the DNA matches it firmly. Not all rows give a size; the values are once, few, many and, for expanded clones, a class.

j_call | clone_size | d_call | v_call | cdr3_nt | cdr3_aa
TRBJ2-1 | - | TRBD2 | TRBV2 | TGTGCCAGCACCAGTCCTCAACTAGCGGACGCGTTGGAGGGGACGGGCAATGAGCAGTTCTTC | CASTSPQLADALEGTGNEQFF
TRBJ2-3 | many | TRBD2 | TRBV4-1 | TGCGCCAGCAGCCAACGAAGTGGACTAGCGGGCTCCACAGATACGCAGTATTTT | CASSQRSGLAGSTDTQYF
TRBJ1-3 | few | - | TRBV12-3/TRBV12-4 | TGTGCCAGCAGTTTTTCGCAGGGATCTGGAAACACCATATATTTT | CASSFSQGSGNTIYF
TRBJ1-1 | few | - | TRBV5-1 | TGCGCCAGCAGCTTGCAGATTTCTGAAGCTTTCTTT | CASSLQISEAFF
TRBJ2-1 | - | TRBD2 | TRBV4-2 | TGTGCCAGCAGCCAAGCCGAATCTAGCGGGAGTAAGCAGTTCTTC | CASSQAESSGSKQFF
TRBJ2-5 | few | - | TRBV5-5 | TGTGCCAGCAGCTTGCTTGCAGGAGCGAAGACCCAGTACTTC | CASSLLAGAKTQYF
TRBJ2-2 | few | - | TRBV15 | TGTGCCACCAGCAGGACTCCCACCGGGGAGCTGTTTTTT | CATSRTPTGELFF
TRBJ2-7 | - | TRBD2 | TRBV5-7 | TGTGCCAGCACTCTGGGACTAGCGGGAGGAGGAGGGTACGAGCAGTACTTC | CASTLGLAGGGGYEQYF
TRBJ2-3 | - | - | TRBV29-1 | TGCAGCGTTGGGTCGCGGCCTAGCACAGATACGCAGTATTTT | CSVGSRPSTDTQYF
TRBJ2-3 | many | - | TRBV7-2 | TGTGCCAGCAGCCCCAGTTCAGCTACAGATACGCAGTATTTT | CASSPSSATDTQYF
TRBJ2-3 | few | TRBD1 | TRBV5-1 | TGCGCCAGCAGCGGAATACAGGGGCTGAAATACGATACGCAGTATTTT | CASSGIQGLKYDTQYF
TRBJ2-7 | - | TRBD2 | TRBV10-2 | TGCGCCAGCAGTGAGTCCCCCCTAGCGGTACATTACGAGCAGTACTTC | CASSESPLAVHYEQYF
TRBJ2-5 | many | - | TRBV6-5 | TGTGCCAGCAGTTACTCCGGAGAGACCCAGTACTTC | CASSYSGETQYF
TRBJ2-5 | - | TRBD2 | TRBV12-3/TRBV12-4 | TGTGCCAGCAGTTTGGGTAGCGGGAGGCTCCAAGAGACCCAGTACTTC | CASSLGSGRLQETQYF
TRBJ2-7 | few | TRBD1 | TRBV7-2 | TGTGCCAGCAGCTTAGGCATAGGGGGCCCCACCTACGAGCAGTACTTC | CASSLGIGGPTYEQYF
TRBJ2-6 | - | - | TRBV4-1 | TGCGCCAGCAGCCAGCCTAGGTCCTCTGGGGCCAACGTCCTGACTTTC | CASSQPRSSGANVLTF
TRBJ2-3 | many | TRBD2 | TRBV7-3 | TGTGCCAGCAGCCTTGGGACTAGCGGGGTCACAGATACGCAGTATTTT | CASSLGTSGVTDTQYF
TRBJ2-3 | - | TRBD2 | TRBV7-3 | TGTGCCAGCAGCCGTGGACTAGCGGGAGGACATACGCAGTATTTT | CASSRGLAGGHTQYF
TRBJ2-3 | - | - | TRBV9 | TGTGCCAGCAGCGTAGCCCCCAACACAGATACGCAGTATTTT | CASSVAPNTDTQYF
TRBJ2-7 | - | TRBD1 | TRBV4-1 | TGCGCCAGCAGTCGAGGGGACAGTAAGACCTACGAGCAGTACTTC | CASSRGDSKTYEQYF
TRBJ2-3 | few | TRBD2 | TRBV5-1 | TGCGCCAGCAGCAAATCCCGGATAGCGGGGACAGATACGCAGTATTTT | CASSKSRIAGTDTQYF
TRBJ2-2 | many | - | TRBV5-1 | TGCGCCAGCAGCCACCGAGACAGAAGTAGGACCGGGGAGCTGTTTTTT | CASSHRDRSRTGELFF
TRBJ2-3 | - | TRBD2 | TRBV29-1 | TGCAGCGTTGAGAGGACTAGCGAAAGCACAGATACGCAGTATTTT | CSVERTSESTDTQYF
TRBJ2-6 | - | - | TRBV5-5 | TGTGCCAGCAGCTCCCCGCTCGAAAGCTCTGGGGCCAACGTCCTGACTTTC | CASSSPLESSGANVLTF
TRBJ1-4 | few | - | TRBV18 | TGTGCCAGCTCACCAAGGGCCCCACTGCGGGAAAAACTGTTTTTT | CASSPRAPLREKLFF
TRBJ2-7 | many | TRBD1 | TRBV5-1 | TGCGCCAGCAGCTTGGTACAGGGGGCCTACGAGCAGTACTTC | CASSLVQGAYEQYF
TRBJ2-5 | - | - | TRBV5-1 | TGCGCCAGCAGCTTGAGCGGCCCCTCACAAGAGACCCAGTACTTC | CASSLSGPSQETQYF
TRBJ2-7 | many | - | TRBV5-1 | TGCGCCAGCGATTCTCCAGGTGGCGAGCAGTACTTC | CASDSPGGEQYF
TRBJ2-2 | - | - | TRBV12-3/TRBV12-4 | TGTGCCATCAGGCTAGCGCTCGGATGGGCCGAGAACACCGGGGAGCTGTTTTTT | CAIRLALGWAENTGELFF
TRBJ1-1 | - | - | TRBV6-5 | TGTGCCAGCAGTCTACGCATCGACAGTCTAGCTGAAGCTTTCTTT | CASSLRIDSLAEAFF
TRBJ2-1 | - | - | TRBV24-1 | TGTGCCACCAGTGATTTTACAGTTTCGCGGTTCTTC | CATSDFTVSRFF
TRBJ1-2 | few | - | TRBV21-1 | TGTGCCAGCAGCAAATACAAGGGGGCTGGTGGCTACACCTTC | CASSKYKGAGGYTF
TRBJ1-1 | many | - | TRBV11-2 | TGTGCCAGCAGCTTACGGCCAGGAGTAGTCACTGAAGCTTTCTTT | CASSLRPGVVTEAFF
TRBJ2-5 | - | TRBD2 | TRBV4-2 | TGTGCCAGCAGCCAATATAAAGGGGCGGGAGAAGAGACCCAGTACTTC | CASSQYKGAGEETQYF
TRBJ2-5 | few | - | TRBV11-2 | TGTGCCAGCAGCTTAGCCCCGCTTCTCAGGTGGGAGACCCAGTACTTC | CASSLAPLLRWETQYF
TRBJ2-5 | few | - | TRBV20-1 | TGCAGTGCTGCAGGGCGCCCGGGAGAGACCCAGTACTTC | CSAAGRPGETQYF
TRBJ2-7 | - | TRBD1 | TRBV29-1 | TGCAGCGTTGAAGATAGAGGGACAGTGTTCTACGAGCAGTACTTC | CSVEDRGTVFYEQYF
TRBJ2-1 | few | - | TRBV4-1 | TGCGCCAGCAGCCAAGATGGCGGAAGCTCCTACAATGAGCAGTTCTTC | CASSQDGGSSYNEQFF
TRBJ2-1 | many | - | TRBV4-1 | TGCGCCAGCAGCCTAGCGGTTTCCTCCTACAATGAGCAGTTCTTC | CASSLAVSSYNEQFF
TRBJ2-1 | many | - | TRBV15 | TGTGCCACCAGCCGACCTCTCTTTAGCGGACTCAATGTGCAGTTCTTC | CATSRPLFSGLNVQFF
TRBJ2-2 | many | - | TRBV12-3/TRBV12-4 | TGTGCCATTACGACCAGGATGAACACCGGGGAGCTGTTTTTT | CAITTRMNTGELFF
TRBJ2-5 | - | TRBD2 | TRBV3-1 | TGTGCCAGCAGCCAAGCCCGTGACGGGAGGGCCTCGGAGACCCAGTACTTC | CASSQARDGRASETQYF
TRBJ2-7 | few | TRBD1 | TRBV29-1 | TGCAGCGTTGAAGTTGGGGACAGGATTAAATACGAGCAGTACTTC | CSVEVGDRIKYEQYF
TRBJ1-2 | - | TRBD1 | TRBV20-1 | TGCAGTGGGGACAGGCGCATTGACTATGGCTACACCTTC | CSGDRRIDYGYTF
TRBJ2-6 | - | TRBD1 | TRBV7-9 | TGTGCCAGCAGCTTAGAAAGGGGGCGCTCTGGGGCCAACGTCCTGACTTTC | CASSLERGRSGANVLTF
TRBJ2-7 | - | TRBD2 | TRBV27 | TGTGCCAGCAGCCCGGGACTAGCGGGAGCTGAGCAGTACTTC | CASSPGLAGAEQYF
TRBJ2-2 | - | - | TRBV24-1 | TGTGCCACCAGTGATCCGGCGGAGAACACCGGGGAGCTGTTTTTT | CATSDPAENTGELFF
TRBJ2-7 | - | TRBD2 | TRBV20-1 | TGCAGTGCTAGATCTGAGCGGGGCCCCTACGAGCAGTACTTC | CSARSERGPYEQYF
TRBJ2-2 | few | - | TRBV9 | TGTGCCAGCAGCGTAAGGAAATTGGCTCCGGGCACCGGGGAGCTGTTTTTT | CASSVRKLAPGTGELFF
TRBJ1-2 | - | TRBD1 | TRBV7-2 | TGTGCCAGCAGCTCCTCGGACAGGGGCGGCTATGGCTACACCTTC | CASSSSDRGGYGYTF
TRBJ2-7 | - | TRBD2 | TRBV11-2 | TGTGCCAGCAGCTTAGATGTGGTGGGACTAGCCCTCTCCTACGAGCAGTACTTC | CASSLDVVGLALSYEQYF
TRBJ2-3 | - | TRBD2 | TRBV2 | TGTGCCCTCAGTTTATCGGTTGCACCGGGACTAGCCACAGATACGCAGTATTTT | CALSLSVAPGLATDTQYF
TRBJ2-1 | - | TRBD1 | TRBV10-2 | TGCGCCAGCACTCGACAGGGAAAGGAGCAGTTCTTC | CASTRQGKEQFF
TRBJ2-1 | - | - | TRBV20-1 | TGCAGTGCTAGACTGGGTGACTTTTTCTACAATGAGCAGTTCTTC | CSARLGDFFYNEQFF
TRBJ2-1 | - | TRBD1 | TRBV10-3 | TGTGCCATCAAGGGGGCAGGGGATGAGCAGTTCTTC | CAIKGAGDEQFF